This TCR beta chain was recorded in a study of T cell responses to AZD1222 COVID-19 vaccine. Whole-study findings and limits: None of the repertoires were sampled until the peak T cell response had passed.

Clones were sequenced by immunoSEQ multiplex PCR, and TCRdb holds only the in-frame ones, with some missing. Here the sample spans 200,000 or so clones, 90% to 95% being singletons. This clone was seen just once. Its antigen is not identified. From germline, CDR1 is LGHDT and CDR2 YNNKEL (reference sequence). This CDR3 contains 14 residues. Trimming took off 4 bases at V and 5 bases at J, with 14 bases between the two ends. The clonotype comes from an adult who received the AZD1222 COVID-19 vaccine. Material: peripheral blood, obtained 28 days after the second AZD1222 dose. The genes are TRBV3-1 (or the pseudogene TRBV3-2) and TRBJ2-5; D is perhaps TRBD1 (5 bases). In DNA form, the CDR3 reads TGTGCCAGCAGCCTAGTTTGGGGCTCGGAGACCCAGTACTTC. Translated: CASSLVWGSETQYF.